This TCR beta chain is drawn from a study of blood T cell repertoires in COVID-19. The wider study: Sites across the United States, Italy and Spain contributed samples from acute and convalescent COVID-19. T cells, B-cell-depleted T cells, or PBMCs supplied cDNA or gDNA.

Under the authors' procedure: Cell counts per sample came from amplifying reference gene primers. The table came from immunoSEQ multiplex PCR; TCRdb's copy has only in-frame clones and leaves some out. That table furnishes V, J and clone size, whereas the DNA furnished D and trimming. Of about 110,000 clones in the sample, about 88% were seen once. The CDR3 has 15 amino acids. V lost 1 base, J lost 1 base, and 11 bases lay in between. Germline-derived CDR1 and CDR2 are SEHNR and FQNEAQ (reference sequence). This receptor was identified in a human donor in a cohort sampled during active COVID-19. Material: peripheral blood. V is TRBV7-9 and J is TRBJ2-7; D possibly corresponds to TRBD2 (6 bases). CDR3 region: CASSLGGDPSYEQYF. CDR3 coding DNA: TGTGCCAGCAGCTTAGGGGGGGACCCTTCCTACGAGCAGTACTTC.